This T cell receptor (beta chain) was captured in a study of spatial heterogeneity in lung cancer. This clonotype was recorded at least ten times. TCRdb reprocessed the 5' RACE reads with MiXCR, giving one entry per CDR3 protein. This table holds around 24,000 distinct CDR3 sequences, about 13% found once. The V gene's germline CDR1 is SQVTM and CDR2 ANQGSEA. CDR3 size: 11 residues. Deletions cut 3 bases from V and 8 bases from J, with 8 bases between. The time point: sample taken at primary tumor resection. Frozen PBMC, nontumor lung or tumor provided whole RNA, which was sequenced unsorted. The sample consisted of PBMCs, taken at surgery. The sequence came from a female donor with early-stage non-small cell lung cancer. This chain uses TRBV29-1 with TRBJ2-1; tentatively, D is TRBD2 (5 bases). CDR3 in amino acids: CSVEWEHEQFF. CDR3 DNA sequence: TGCAGCGTTGAGTGGGAGCATGAGCAGTTCTTC.